This T cell receptor (beta chain) stems from a study of blood T cell repertoires in COVID-19. On the study more broadly: Sample material is recorded as cDNA or gDNA derived from T cells, B-cell-depleted T cells, or PBMCs.

Per germline, CDR1 LNHDA and CDR2 SQIVND (reference sequence). This CDR3 is 15 amino acids long. With 1 base removed from V and 4 bases from J, the gap between germline ends came to 13 bases. Original analysis: It was from reference gene primer amplification that nucleated cell counts were estimated. The table came from immunoSEQ multiplex PCR; TCRdb's copy has only in-frame clones and leaves some out. V and J calls and clone size follow that table, whereas D and trimming were derived from the DNA. This repertoire shows over 65,000 clones, roughly 82% found once; its top ten account for more than 15%.

Input material: peripheral blood. This chain joins TRBV19 and TRBJ1-2; D remains ambiguous. The clonotype originates from a man older than 75 with active COVID-19. CDR3 region: CASSIVGGAVYGYTF. DNA for the CDR3: TGTGCCAGTAGTATAGTTGGAGGTGCCGTCTATGGCTACACCTTC.